This T cell receptor beta chain was profiled in a study of blood T cell repertoires in COVID-19 (dated by TCRdb to 2018 to 2020). Background for the entire study: Samples from collaborators originated in the United States, Italy and Spain and spanned both the acute and convalescent phases of COVID-19. The prospective study material was composed of cDNA or gDNA derived from T cells, B-cell-depleted T cells, or PBMCs. The samples were drawn from the first 160 participants of the ongoing ImmuneRACE study and from 950 to 1,500 subjects provided by 6 global collaborators. Subjects who had been exposed to COVID-19, were actively infected with it, or had recovered from it provided the deeply sampled blood TCRbeta repertoires that made up the dataset. A freely available public database, intended as a resource for researchers studying the immune response to SARS-CoV-2, is where the repertoires were released. Sample metadata almost always included a de-identified subject ID, COVID-19 status, age in years and sex. Where HLA class I and class II types were available, the types were taken from metadata supplied by the sample provider, not from assay-based typing.

A second Seattle source provided samples from volunteer blood donors who had recovered from COVID-19. Whole blood was collected in K2EDTA tubes by collaborating institutions according to the institutions' own protocols. Collaborator samples were shipped for TCRbeta analysis as frozen whole blood, isolated PBMCs, or DNA extracted from either sample type. According to the germline V gene, CDR1 reads SGHTA and CDR2 reads FQGNSA. The cysteine opens and the phenylalanine closes a CDR3 of 18 amino acids. Just CDR3 DNA is preserved here, 54 bases in frame from base 1. Relative to germline, V is 1 base shorter and J is 2 bases shorter, with 18 bases between their ends. The immunoSEQ Assay, a bias-controlled multiplex PCR, was used to amplify TCRbeta CDR3 regions from genomic DNA. The original methods were these. Within the assay, amplification of reference gene primers was used to estimate how many nucleated cells each sample contained. Sequence reads were collapsed and filtered to measure the absolute abundance of every unique TCRbeta CDR3 rearrangement. Productive Simpson clonality was computed per sample as the square root of Simpson's diversity index over productive rearrangements. The table was pulled from immuneACCESS by TCRdb, which kept in-frame rearrangements only. Such tables lose some clones; where checked, under half of the loss comes from unresolved V genes, and the rest has no known cause. For V, J and clone size, that table is used; D and trimming come from the DNA. The sample table shows around 230,000 clones, and about 79% are seen once. The top ten hold under 2.5% of the sample.

General study outcomes and caveats: The amount of clinical and demographic metadata varied by source and participant and was provided uncurated.

As to this clone: The specificity of this receptor is unknown. No much larger clone exists at a distance of one base, and base qualities are not known.

The TCR sequence derives from a man in his forties who had recovered from COVID-19. The sample consisted of peripheral blood. The sequence joins TRBV7-2 to TRBJ2-1; matching of 7 bases hints at TRBD2 as the D gene. The nucleotides read TGTGCCAGCAGCTTAGTGGTATGGGGGGGGGCCACCTACAATGAGCAGTTCTTC. This translates into CASSLVVWGGATYNEQFF.